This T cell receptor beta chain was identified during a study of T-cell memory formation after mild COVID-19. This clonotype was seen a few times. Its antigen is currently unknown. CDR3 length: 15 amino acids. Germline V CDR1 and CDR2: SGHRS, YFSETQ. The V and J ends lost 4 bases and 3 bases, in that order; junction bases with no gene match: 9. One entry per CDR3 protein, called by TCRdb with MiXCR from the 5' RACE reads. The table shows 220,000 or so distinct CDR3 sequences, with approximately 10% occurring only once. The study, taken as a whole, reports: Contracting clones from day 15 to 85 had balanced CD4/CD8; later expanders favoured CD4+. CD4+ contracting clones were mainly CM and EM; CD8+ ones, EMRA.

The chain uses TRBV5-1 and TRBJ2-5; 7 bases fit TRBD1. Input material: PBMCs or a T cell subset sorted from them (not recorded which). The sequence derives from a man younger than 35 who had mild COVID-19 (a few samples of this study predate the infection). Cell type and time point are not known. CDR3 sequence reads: CASSLGTANEETQYF. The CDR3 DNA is TGCGCCAGCAGCCTCGGGACAGCAAACGAAGAGACCCAGTACTTC.